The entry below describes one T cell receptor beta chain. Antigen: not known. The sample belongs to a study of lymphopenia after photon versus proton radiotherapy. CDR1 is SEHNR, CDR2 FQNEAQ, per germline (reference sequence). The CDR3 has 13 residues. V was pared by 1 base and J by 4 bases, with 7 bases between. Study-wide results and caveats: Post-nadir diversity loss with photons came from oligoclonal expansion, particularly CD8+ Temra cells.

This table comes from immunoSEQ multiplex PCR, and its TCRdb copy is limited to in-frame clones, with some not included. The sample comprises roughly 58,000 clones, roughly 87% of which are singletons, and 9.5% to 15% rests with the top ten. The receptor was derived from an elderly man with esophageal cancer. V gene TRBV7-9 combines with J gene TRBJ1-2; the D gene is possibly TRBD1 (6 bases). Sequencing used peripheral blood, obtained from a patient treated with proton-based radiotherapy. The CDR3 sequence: CASSLEGGYGYTF. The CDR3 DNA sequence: TGTGCCAGCAGCTTAGAAGGGGGCTATGGCTACACCTTC.